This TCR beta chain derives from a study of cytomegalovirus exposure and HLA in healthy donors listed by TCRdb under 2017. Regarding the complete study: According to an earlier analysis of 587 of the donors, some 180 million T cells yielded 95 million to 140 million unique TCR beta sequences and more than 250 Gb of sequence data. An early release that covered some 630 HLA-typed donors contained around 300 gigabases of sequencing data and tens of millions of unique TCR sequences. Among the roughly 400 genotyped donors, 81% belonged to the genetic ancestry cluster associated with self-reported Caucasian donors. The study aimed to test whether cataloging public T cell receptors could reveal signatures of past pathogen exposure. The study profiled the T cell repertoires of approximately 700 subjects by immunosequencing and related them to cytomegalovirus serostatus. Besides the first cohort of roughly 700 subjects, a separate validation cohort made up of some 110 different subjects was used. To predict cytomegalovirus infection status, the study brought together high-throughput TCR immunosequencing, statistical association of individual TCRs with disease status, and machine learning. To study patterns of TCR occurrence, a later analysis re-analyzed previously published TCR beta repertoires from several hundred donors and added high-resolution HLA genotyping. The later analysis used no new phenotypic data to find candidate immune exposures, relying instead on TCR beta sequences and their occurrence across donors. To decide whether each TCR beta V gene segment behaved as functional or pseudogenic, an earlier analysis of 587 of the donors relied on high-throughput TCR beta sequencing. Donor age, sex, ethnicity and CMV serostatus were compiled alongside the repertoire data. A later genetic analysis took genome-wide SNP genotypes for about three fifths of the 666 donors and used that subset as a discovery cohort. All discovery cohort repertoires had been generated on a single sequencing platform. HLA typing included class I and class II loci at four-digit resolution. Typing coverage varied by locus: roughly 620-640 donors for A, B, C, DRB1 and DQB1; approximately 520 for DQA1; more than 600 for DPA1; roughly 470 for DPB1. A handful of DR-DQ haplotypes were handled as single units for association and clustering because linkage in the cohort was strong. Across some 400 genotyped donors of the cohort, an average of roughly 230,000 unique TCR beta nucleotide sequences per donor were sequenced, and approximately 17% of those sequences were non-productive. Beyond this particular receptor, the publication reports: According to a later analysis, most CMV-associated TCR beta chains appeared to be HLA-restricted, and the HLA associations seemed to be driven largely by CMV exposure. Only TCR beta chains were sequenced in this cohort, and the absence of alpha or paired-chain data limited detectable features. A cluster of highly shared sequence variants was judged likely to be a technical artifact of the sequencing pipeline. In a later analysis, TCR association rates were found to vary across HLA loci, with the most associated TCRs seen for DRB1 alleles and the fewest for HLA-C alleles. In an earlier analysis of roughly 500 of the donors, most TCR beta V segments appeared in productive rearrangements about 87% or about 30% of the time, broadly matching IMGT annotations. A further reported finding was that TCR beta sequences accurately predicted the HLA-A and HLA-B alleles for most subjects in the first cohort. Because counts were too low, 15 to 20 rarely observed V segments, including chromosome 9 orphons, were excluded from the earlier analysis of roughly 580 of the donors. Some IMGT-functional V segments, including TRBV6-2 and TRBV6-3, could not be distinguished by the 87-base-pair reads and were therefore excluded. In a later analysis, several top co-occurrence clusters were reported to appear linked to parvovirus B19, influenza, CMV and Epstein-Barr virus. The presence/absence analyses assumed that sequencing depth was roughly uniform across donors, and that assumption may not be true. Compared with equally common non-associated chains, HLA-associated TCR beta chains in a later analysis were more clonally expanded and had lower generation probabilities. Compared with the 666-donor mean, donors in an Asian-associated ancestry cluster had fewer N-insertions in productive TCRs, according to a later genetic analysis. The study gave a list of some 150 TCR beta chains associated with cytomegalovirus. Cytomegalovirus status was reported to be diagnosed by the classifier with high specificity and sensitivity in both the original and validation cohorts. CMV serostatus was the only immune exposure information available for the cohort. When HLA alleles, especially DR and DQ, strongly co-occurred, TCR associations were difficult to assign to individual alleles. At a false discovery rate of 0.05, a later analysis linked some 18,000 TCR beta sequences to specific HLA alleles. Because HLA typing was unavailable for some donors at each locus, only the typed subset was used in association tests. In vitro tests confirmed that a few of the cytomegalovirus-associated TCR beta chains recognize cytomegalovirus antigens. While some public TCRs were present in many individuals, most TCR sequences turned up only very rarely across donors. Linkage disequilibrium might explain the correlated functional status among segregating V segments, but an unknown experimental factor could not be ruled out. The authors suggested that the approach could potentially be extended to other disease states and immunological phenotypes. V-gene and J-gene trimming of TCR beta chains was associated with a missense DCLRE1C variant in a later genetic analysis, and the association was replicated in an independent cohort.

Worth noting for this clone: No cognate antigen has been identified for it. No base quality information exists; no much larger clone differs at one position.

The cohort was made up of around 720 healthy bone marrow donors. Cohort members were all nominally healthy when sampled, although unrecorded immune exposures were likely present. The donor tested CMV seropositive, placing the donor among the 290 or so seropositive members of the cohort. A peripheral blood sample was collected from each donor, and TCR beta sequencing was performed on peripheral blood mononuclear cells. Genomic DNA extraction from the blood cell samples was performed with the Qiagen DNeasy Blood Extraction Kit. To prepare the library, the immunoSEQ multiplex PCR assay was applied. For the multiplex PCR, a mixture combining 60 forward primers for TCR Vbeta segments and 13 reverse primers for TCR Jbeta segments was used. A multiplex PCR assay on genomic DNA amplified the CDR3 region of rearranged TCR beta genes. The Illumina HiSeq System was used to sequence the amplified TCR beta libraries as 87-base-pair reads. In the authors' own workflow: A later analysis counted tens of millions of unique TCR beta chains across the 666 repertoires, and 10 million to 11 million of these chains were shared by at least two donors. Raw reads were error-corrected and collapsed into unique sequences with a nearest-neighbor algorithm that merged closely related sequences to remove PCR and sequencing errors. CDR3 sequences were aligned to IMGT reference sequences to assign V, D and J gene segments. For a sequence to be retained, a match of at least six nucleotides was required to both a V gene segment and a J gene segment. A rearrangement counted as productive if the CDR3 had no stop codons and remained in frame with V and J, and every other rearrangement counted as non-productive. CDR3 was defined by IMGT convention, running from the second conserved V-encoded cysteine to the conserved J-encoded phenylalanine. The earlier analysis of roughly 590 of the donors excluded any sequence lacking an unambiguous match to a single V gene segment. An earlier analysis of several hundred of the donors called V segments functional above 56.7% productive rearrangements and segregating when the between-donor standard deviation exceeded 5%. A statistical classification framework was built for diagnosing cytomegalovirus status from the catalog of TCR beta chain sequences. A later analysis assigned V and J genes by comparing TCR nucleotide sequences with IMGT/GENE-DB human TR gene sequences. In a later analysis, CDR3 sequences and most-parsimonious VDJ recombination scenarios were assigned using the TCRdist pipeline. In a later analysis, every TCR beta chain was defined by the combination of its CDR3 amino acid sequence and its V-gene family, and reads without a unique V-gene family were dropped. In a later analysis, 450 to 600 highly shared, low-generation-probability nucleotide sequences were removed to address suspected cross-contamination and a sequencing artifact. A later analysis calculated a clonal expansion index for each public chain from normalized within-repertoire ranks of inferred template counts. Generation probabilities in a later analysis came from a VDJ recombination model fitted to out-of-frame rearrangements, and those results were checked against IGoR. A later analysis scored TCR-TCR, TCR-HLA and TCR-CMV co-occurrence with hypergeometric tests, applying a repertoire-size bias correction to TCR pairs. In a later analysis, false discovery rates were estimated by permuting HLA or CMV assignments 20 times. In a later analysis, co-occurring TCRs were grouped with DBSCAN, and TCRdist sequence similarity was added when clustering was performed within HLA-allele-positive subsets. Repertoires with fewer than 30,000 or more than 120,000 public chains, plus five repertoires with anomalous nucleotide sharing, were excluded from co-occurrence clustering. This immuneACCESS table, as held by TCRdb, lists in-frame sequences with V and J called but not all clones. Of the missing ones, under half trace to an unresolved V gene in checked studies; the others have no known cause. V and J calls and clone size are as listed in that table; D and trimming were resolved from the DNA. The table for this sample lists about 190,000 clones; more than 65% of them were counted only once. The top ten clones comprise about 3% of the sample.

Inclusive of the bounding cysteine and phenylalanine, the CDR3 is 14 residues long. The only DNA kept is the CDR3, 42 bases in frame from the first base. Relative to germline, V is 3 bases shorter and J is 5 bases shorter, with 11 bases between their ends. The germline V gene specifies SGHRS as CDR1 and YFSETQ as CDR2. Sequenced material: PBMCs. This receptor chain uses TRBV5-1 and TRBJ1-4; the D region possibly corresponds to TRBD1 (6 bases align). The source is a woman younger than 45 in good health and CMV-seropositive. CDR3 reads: CASSSRGPNEKLFF. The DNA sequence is TGCGCCAGCAGCTCCAGGGGACCGAATGAAAAACTGTTTTTT.